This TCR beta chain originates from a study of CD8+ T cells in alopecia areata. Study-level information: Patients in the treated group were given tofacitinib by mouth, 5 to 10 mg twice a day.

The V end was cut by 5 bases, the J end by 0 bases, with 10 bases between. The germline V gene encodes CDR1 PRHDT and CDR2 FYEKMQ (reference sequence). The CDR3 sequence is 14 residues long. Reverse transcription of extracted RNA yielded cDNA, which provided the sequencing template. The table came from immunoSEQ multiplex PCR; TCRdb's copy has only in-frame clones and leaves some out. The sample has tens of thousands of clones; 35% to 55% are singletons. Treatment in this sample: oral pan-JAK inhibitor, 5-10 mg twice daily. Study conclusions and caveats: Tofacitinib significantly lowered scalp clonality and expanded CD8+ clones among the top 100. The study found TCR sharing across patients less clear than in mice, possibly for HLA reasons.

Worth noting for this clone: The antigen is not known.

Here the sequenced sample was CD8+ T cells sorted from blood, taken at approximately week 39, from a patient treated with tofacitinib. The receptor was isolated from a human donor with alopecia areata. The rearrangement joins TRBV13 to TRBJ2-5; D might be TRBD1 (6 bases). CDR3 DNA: TGTGCCAGCAGCACCGGACAGAACCAAGAGACCCAGTACTTC. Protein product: CASSTGQNQETQYF.